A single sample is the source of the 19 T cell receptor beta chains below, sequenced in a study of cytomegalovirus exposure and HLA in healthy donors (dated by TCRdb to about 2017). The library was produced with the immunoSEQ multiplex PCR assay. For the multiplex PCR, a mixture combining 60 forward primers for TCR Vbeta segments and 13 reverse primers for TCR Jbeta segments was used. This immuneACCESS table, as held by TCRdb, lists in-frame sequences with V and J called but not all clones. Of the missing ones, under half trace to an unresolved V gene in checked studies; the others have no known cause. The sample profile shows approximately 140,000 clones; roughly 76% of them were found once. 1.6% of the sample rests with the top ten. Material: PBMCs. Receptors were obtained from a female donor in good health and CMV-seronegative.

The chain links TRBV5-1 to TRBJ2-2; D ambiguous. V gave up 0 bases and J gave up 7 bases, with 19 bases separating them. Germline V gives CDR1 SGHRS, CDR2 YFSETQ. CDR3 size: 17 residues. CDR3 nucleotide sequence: TGCGCCAGCAGCTTGGCTCTGGCTGGGCAACGAGTCGGGGAGCTGTTTTTT. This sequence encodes CASSLALAGQRVGELFF.

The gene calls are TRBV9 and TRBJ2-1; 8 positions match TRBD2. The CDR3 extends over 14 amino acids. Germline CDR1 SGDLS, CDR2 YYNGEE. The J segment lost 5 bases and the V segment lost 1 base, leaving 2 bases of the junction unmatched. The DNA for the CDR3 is TGTGCCAGCAGCGTATTCGGGGGGGACAATGAGCAGTTCTTC. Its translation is CASSVFGGDNEQFF.

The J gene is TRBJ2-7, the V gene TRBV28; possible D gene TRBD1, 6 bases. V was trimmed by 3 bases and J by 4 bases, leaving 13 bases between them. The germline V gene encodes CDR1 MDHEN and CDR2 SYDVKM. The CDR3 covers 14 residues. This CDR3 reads CASSFRGPQYEQYF. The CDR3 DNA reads TGTGCCAGCAGTTTCAGGGGCCCCCAGTACGAGCAGTACTTC.

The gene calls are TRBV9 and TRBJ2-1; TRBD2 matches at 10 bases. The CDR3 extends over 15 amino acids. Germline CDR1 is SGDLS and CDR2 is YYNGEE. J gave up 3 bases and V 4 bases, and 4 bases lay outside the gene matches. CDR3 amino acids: CASSPGLANYNEQFF. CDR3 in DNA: TGTGCCAGCAGCCCGGGACTAGCGAACTACAATGAGCAGTTCTTC.

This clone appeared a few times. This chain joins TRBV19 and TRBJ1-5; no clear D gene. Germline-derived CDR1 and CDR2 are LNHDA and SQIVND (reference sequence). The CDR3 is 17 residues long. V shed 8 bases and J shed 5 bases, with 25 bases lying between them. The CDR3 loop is CASALIEPSPIHQPQHF. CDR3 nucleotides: TGTGCCAGTGCCCTCATTGAACCAAGTCCTATCCATCAGCCCCAGCATTTT.

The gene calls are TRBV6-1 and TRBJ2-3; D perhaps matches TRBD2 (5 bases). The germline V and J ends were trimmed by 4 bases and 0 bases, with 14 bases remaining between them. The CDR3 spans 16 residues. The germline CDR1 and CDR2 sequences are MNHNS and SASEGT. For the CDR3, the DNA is TGTGCCAGCAGTGTATCCAGCGGAATAAGCACAGATACGCAGTATTTT. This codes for CASSVSSGISTDTQYF.

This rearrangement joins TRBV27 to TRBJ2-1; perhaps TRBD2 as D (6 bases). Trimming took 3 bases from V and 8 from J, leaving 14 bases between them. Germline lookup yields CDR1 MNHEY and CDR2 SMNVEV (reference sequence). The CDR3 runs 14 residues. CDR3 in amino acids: CASSLAGNFDEQFF. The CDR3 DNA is TGTGCCAGCAGTTTGGCGGGAAATTTCGATGAGCAGTTCTTC.

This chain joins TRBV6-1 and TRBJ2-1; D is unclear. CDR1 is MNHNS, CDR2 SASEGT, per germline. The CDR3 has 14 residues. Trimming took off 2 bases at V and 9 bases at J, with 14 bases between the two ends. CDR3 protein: CASSELVGVGEQFF. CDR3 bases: TGTGCCAGCAGTGAATTGGTAGGAGTCGGTGAGCAGTTCTTC.

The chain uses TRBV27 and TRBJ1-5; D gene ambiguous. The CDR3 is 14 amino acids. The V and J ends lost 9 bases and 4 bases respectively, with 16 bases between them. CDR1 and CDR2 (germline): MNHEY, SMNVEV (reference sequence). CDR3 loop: CASTSRGGNQPQHF. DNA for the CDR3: TGTGCCAGTACCTCGCGGGGTGGTAATCAGCCCCAGCATTTT.

CDR3 sequence: CASSGGWLALLGEQYF. CDR3 nucleotide sequence: TGTGCCAGCAGCGGGGGGTGGCTAGCGCTACTTGGGGAGCAGTACTTC. The chain joins TRBV2 to TRBJ2-5; 7 nucleotides align to TRBD2. Trimming took 6 bases from V and 11 from J; bases not matched to a gene: 21. CDR1 is SNHLY, CDR2 FYNNEI, per germline. This CDR3 has 16 residues.

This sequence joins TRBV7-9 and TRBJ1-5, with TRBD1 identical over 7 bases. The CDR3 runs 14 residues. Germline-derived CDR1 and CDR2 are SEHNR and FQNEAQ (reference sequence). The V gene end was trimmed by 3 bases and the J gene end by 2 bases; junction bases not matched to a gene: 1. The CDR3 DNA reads TGTGCCAGCAGCTTTACAGGGGGCAATCAGCCCCAGCATTTT. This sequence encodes CASSFTGGNQPQHF.

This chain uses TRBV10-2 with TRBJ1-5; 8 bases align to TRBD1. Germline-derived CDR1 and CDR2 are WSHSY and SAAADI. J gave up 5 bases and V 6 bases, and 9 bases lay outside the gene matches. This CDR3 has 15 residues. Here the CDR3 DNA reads TGCGCCAGCAGACAACAGGGGGTAAAGCATCAGCCCCAGCATTTT. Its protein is CASRQQGVKHQPQHF.

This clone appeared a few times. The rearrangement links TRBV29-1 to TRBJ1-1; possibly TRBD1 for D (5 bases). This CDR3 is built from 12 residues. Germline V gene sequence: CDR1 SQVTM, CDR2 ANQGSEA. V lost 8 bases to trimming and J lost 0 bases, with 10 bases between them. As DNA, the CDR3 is TGCAGCCTATGGGACTTGAACACTGAAGCTTTCTTT. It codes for CSLWDLNTEAFF.

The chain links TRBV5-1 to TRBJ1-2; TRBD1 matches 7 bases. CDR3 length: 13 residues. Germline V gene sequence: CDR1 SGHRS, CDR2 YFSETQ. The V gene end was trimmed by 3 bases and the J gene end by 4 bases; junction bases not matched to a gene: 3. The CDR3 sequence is CASSYGTVYGYTF. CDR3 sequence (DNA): TGCGCCAGCAGCTACGGGACAGTCTATGGCTACACCTTC.

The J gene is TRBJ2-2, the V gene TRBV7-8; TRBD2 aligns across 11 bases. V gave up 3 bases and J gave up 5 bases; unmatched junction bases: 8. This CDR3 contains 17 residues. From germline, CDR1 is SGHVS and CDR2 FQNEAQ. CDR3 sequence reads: CASSFNLAGGSTGELFF. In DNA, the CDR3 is TGTGCCAGCAGCTTCAATTTAGCGGGAGGGTCAACCGGGGAGCTGTTTTTT.

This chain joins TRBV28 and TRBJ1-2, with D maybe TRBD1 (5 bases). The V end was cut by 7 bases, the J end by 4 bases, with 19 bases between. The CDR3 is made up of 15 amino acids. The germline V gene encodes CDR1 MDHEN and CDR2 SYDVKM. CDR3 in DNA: TGTGCCAGCACCCTCCGCGGCAGGGAGGTCTATGGCTACACCTTC. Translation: CASTLRGREVYGYTF.

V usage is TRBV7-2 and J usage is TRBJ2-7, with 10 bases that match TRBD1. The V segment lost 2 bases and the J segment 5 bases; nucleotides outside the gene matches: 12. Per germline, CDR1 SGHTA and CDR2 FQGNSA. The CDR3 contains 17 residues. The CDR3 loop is CASSLRGDRGRFHEQYF. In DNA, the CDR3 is TGTGCCAGCAGCTTAAGGGGAGACAGGGGGCGCTTCCACGAGCAGTACTTC.

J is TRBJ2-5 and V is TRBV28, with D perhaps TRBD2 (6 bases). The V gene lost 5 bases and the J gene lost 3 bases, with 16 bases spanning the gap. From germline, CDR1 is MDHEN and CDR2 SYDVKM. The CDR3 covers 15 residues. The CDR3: CASSLPGSPKETQYF. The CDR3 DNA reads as TGTGCCAGCAGTCTCCCCGGGAGCCCGAAAGAGACCCAGTACTTC.

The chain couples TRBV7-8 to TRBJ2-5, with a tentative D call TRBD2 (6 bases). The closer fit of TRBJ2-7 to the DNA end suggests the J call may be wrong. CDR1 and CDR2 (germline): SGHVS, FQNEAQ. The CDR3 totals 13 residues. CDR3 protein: CASSGGGPYEQYF. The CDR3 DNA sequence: TGTGCCAGCAGCGGGGGAGGTCCCTACGAGCAGTACTTC.